This T cell receptor beta chain was recorded in a study of T-cell memory formation after mild COVID-19. Study-level information: TCR clusters showed largely donor specificity. Study observations and caveats: Some clones that responded were present in memory (sampled pre-infection), which suggests cross-reactive memory joined. CD4/CD8 balance characterized clones contracting day 15 to 85, and CD4+ skew characterized later expanders.

The table lists this clonotype with a few counts. Antigen: not known. V shed 1 base, J shed 7 bases, and the junction held 6 bases outside the gene matches. The germline V gene has CDR1 SGHNT and CDR2 YENEEA. This CDR3 is built from 15 residues. Libraries for TCRalpha and TCRbeta carried sample barcodes and unique molecular identifiers via 5'RACE. Via MiXCR, TCRdb re-called the 5' RACE reads, giving one row per CDR3 protein. Seen here are about 320,000 distinct CDR3 sequences, about 13% observed once, and the top ten hold under 25%. Input material: PBMCs or a T cell subset sorted from them (not recorded which). This clonotype was obtained from a man younger than 35 who had mild COVID-19 (a few samples of this study predate the infection). Cell type and time point are not known. J is TRBJ2-1 and V is TRBV11-3; 8 positions match TRBD1. CDR3 DNA: TGTGCCAGCAGCTTAGCGGGCAGGGGGCTAAATGAGCAGTTCTTC. Encoded protein: CASSLAGRGLNEQFF.